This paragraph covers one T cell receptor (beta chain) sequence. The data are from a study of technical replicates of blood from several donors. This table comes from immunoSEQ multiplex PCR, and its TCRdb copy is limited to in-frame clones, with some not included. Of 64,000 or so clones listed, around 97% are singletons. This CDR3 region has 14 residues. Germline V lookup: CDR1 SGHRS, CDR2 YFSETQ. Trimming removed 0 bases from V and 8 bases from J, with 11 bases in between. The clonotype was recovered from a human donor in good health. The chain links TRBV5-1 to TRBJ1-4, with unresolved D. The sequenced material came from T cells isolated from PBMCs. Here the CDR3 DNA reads TGCGCCAGCAGCTTGGACGGTTCGGGGGAAAAACTGTTTTTT. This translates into CASSLDGSGEKLFF.